Listed here is a single T cell receptor beta chain. It has no known antigen specificity. No much larger clone exists at a distance of one base, and base qualities are not known. The germline V gene supplies CDR1 MDHEN and CDR2 SYDVKM. From its cysteine to its phenylalanine, the CDR3 spans 15 amino acids. Only the CDR3 region is kept as DNA, spanning 45 bases read in frame from base 1. From V the trimming removes 3 bases and from J it removes 8 bases, while the gene matches leave 11 bases of the junction unaccounted for. The cohort was made up of several hundred healthy bone marrow donors. At the time of sampling, every cohort member was nominally healthy, though immune exposures that went unrecorded were likely present. The donor tested CMV seronegative and was one of the 352 seronegative cohort members. Each donor provided a peripheral blood sample, and peripheral blood mononuclear cells were used for TCR beta sequencing. The Qiagen DNeasy Blood Extraction Kit was used to extract genomic DNA from the blood cell samples.

This sample was included in a study of cytomegalovirus exposure and HLA in healthy donors (dated by TCRdb to about 2017). Context from the whole study: According to an earlier analysis of around 600 of the donors, roughly 180 million T cells yielded 90 million to 140 million unique TCR beta sequences and about 280 Gb of sequence data. About 320 gigabases of sequencing data and tens of millions of unique TCR sequences were included in an early release covering roughly 600 HLA-typed donors. The genetic ancestry cluster associated with self-reported Caucasian donors included 81% of the roughly 410 genotyped donors. The study aimed to test whether signatures of past pathogen exposure could be identified by cataloging public T cell receptors. The study profiled the T cell repertoires of more than 500 subjects by immunosequencing and related them to cytomegalovirus serostatus. Besides the first cohort of approximately 670 subjects, a separate validation cohort made up of 120 different subjects was used. The study combined high-throughput TCR immunosequencing, statistical association of individual TCRs with disease status, and machine learning to predict cytomegalovirus infection status. A later analysis re-examined previously published TCR beta repertoires from about 700 donors and added high-resolution HLA genotyping to investigate patterns of TCR occurrence. The later analysis used no new phenotypic data to find candidate immune exposures, relying instead on TCR beta sequences and their occurrence across donors. An earlier analysis of around 580 of the donors used high-throughput TCR beta sequencing to judge whether each TCR beta V gene segment behaved as functional or pseudogenic. Donor age, sex, ethnicity and CMV serostatus were compiled together with the repertoire data. A later genetic analysis took genome-wide SNP genotypes for about three fifths of the 666 donors and used that subset as a discovery cohort. All discovery cohort repertoires had been generated on a single sequencing platform. HLA typing included class I and class II loci at four-digit resolution. Typing coverage differed by locus: A, B, C, DRB1 and DQB1 were typed in roughly 620-630 donors, DQA1 in about 560, DPA1 in around 580, and DPB1 in about 450. A handful of DR-DQ haplotypes were treated as single units for association and clustering because of strong linkage in the cohort. Among a few hundred genotyped donors of the cohort, an average of 235,054 unique TCR beta nucleotide sequences were sequenced per donor, approximately 20% of them non-productive. Beyond this particular receptor, the publication reports: Some IMGT-functional V segments, including TRBV6-2 and TRBV6-3, could not be told apart with the 87-base-pair reads, so those segments were excluded. Several of the top co-occurrence clusters appeared to be linked to parvovirus B19, influenza, CMV and Epstein-Barr virus, according to a later analysis. For the cohort, immune exposure information was limited to CMV serostatus. The earlier analysis of about 600 of the donors excluded approximately 17 rarely observed V segments, including chromosome 9 orphons, because counts were too low. The classifier was reported to diagnose cytomegalovirus status with high specificity and sensitivity in both the original and validation cohorts. In a later analysis, 16,951 TCR beta sequences were associated with specific HLA alleles at a false discovery rate of 0.05. Broadly in line with IMGT annotations, most TCR beta V segments showed up in productive rearrangements about 90% or about 30% of the time in an earlier analysis of under 700 of the donors. Because HLA typing was missing for some donors at each locus, association tests included only the typed subset. The presence/absence analyses assumed that sequencing depth was roughly uniform across donors, and that assumption may not be true. In this cohort, only TCR beta chains were sequenced, and detectable features were limited by the absence of alpha or paired-chain data. Compared with the roughly 720-donor mean, donors in an Asian-associated ancestry cluster had fewer N-insertions in productive TCRs, according to a later genetic analysis. Compared with equally common non-associated chains, HLA-associated TCR beta chains in a later analysis were more clonally expanded and had lower generation probabilities. The study listed around 160 TCR beta chains as associated with cytomegalovirus. Across donors, most TCR sequences were observed very rarely, whereas some public TCRs were present in many individuals. A later analysis found that most CMV-associated TCR beta chains appeared HLA-restricted, with HLA associations seemingly driven largely by CMV exposure. A few of the identified cytomegalovirus-associated TCR beta chains were confirmed in vitro to be specific for cytomegalovirus antigens. A cluster of highly shared sequence variants was judged likely to be a technical artifact of the sequencing pipeline. In a later analysis, TCR association rates were found to vary across HLA loci, with the most associated TCRs seen for DRB1 alleles and the fewest for HLA-C alleles. A further reported finding was that TCR beta sequences accurately predicted the HLA-A and HLA-B alleles for most subjects in the first cohort. Correlated functional status among segregating V segments might be attributable to linkage disequilibrium, but an unknown experimental factor could not be ruled out. The authors suggested that the approach could potentially be generalized to other disease states and immunological phenotypes. A later genetic analysis associated a missense DCLRE1C variant with V-gene and J-gene trimming of TCR beta chains, and an independent cohort replicated the association. Strong co-occurrence of HLA alleles, especially DR and DQ, made assigning TCR associations to individual alleles difficult.

The receptor library was made with the immunoSEQ multiplex PCR assay. For the multiplex PCR, a mixture combining 60 forward primers for TCR Vbeta segments and 13 reverse primers for TCR Jbeta segments was used. The CDR3 region of rearranged TCR beta genes was amplified from genomic DNA by a multiplex PCR assay. The Illumina HiSeq System was used to sequence the amplified TCR beta libraries as 87-base-pair reads. The study's processing was this. A later analysis tallied roughly 76 million unique TCR beta chains across the 600 to 700 repertoires, and about 12 million of those chains were shared by two or more donors. A nearest-neighbor algorithm error-corrected the raw reads and collapsed the reads into unique sequences, merging closely related sequences to remove PCR and sequencing errors. CDR3 sequences were aligned to IMGT reference sequences to assign V, D and J gene segments. Each retained sequence needed at least a six-nucleotide match to both a V gene segment and a J gene segment. A rearrangement was called productive if the CDR3 had no stop codons and remained in frame with V and J, and every other rearrangement was called non-productive. Following IMGT convention, CDR3 was defined as the stretch from the second conserved V-encoded cysteine up to the conserved J-encoded phenylalanine. The earlier analysis of 550 to 650 of the donors excluded any sequence lacking an unambiguous match to a single V gene segment. In an earlier analysis of several hundred of the donors, V segments were called functional above 56.7% productive rearrangements and were called segregating when the between-donor standard deviation exceeded 5%. A statistical classification framework was developed to diagnose cytomegalovirus status using the catalog of TCR beta chain sequences. A later analysis assigned V and J genes by comparing TCR nucleotide sequences with IMGT/GENE-DB human TR gene sequences. The TCRdist pipeline was used in a later analysis to assign CDR3 sequences and most-parsimonious VDJ recombination scenarios. A later analysis defined each TCR beta chain by its CDR3 amino acid sequence plus V-gene family, and excluded reads lacking a unique V-gene family. To address suspected cross-contamination and a sequencing artifact, a later analysis removed under 600 highly shared, low-generation-probability nucleotide sequences. In a later analysis, a clonal expansion index for each public chain was calculated from normalized within-repertoire ranks of inferred template counts. Generation probabilities in a later analysis came from a VDJ recombination model fitted to out-of-frame rearrangements, and those results were checked against IGoR. Hypergeometric tests were used in a later analysis to score TCR-TCR, TCR-HLA and TCR-CMV co-occurrence, with a repertoire-size bias correction applied to the TCR pairs. To estimate false discovery rates, a later analysis permuted the HLA or CMV assignments 20 times. In a later analysis, co-occurring TCRs were grouped using DBSCAN, with TCRdist sequence similarity added in when clustering inside HLA-allele-positive subsets. Repertoires with fewer than 30,000 or more than 120,000 public chains, plus five repertoires with anomalous nucleotide sharing, were excluded from co-occurrence clustering. TCRdb re-hosts the immuneACCESS table, in-frame sequences only. Its copies lack some clones; in the studies checked, an unresolved V gene accounts for under half of them, and the cause for the rest is not known. V and J calls and clone size follow that table, whereas D and trimming were derived from the DNA. The sample table records 150,000 to 200,000 clones; over 70% of these occur just once. Of the sample, less than 2% is held by the ten largest clones.

This clonotype was sampled from a woman under 30 in good health and CMV-seronegative. The sample comprised PBMCs. The V and J segments used are TRBV28 and TRBJ1-2; 8 nucleotides in the junction match TRBD1. The sequence in DNA is TGTGCCAGCAGTTTCCTCGACAGGGGCGGATGGGGCTACACCTTC. This translates into CASSFLDRGGWGYTF.